These 7 T cell receptor beta chains originate from one sample sequenced in a study of cytomegalovirus exposure and HLA in healthy donors. The PCR ran on 60 Vbeta and 13 Jbeta primers. The protocol was immunoSEQ multiplex PCR, while the TCRdb copy is restricted to in-frame clones and leaves out a portion. The sample yields over 150,000 clones, approximately 88% seen once. The sequenced sample was PBMCs. The receptor source for this set is a boy aged 2 to 10 in good health and CMV-seronegative.

V gene TRBV9 combines with J gene TRBJ2-1; TRBD1 matches at 7 bases. V dropped 4 bases and J dropped 4; count of bases not matched to a gene: 8. In germline, CDR1 is SGDLS, CDR2 YYNGEE. The CDR3 is 15 amino acids. The CDR3 DNA follows: TGTGCCAGCAGCACACAGGGGTTTCTTTACAATGAGCAGTTCTTC. It translates to CASSTQGFLYNEQFF.

V usage is TRBV30 and J usage is TRBJ1-6; D gene uncertain. This CDR3 has 17 amino acids. Germline V lookup: CDR1 GTSNPN, CDR2 SVGIG (reference sequence). The V end was cut by 3 bases, the J end by 2 bases, with 17 bases between. CDR3 bases: TGTGCCTGGAGGTCTGGCAGGATCTCACCCTATAATTCACCCCTCCACTTT. Protein: CAWRSGRISPYNSPLHF. Filled out from reference TRBV30 and TRBJ1-6, the complete variable domain reads SQTIHQWPATLVQPVGSPLSLECTVEGTSNPNLYWYRQAAGRGLQLLFYSVGIGQISSEVPQNLSASRPQDRQFILSSKKLLLSDSGFYLCAWRSGRISPYNSPLHFGNGTRLTVT.

The genes are TRBV4-1 and TRBJ1-4; no definite D call. The CDR3 is made up of 14 amino acids. Germline V gives CDR1 MGHRA, CDR2 YSYEKL. V lost 2 bases and J 3 bases, leaving 7 bases between the germline ends. The CDR3 reads CASSQWASNEKLFF. In DNA, the CDR3 is TGCGCCAGCAGCCAATGGGCCTCTAATGAAAAACTGTTTTTT.

The chain recombines TRBV2 with TRBJ2-7, with D possibly being TRBD1 (5 bases). CDR1 and CDR2 (germline): SNHLY, FYNNEI. The CDR3 spans 13 residues. V shed 5 bases and J shed 6 bases, with 14 bases lying between them. The CDR3 DNA is TGTGCCAGCAGTTTCGACAGACCGAGCGAGCAGTACTTC. Translating it yields CASSFDRPSEQYF.

The J gene is TRBJ2-7, the V gene TRBV13, with 10 bases matching TRBD2. Trimming removed 2 bases from V and 5 bases from J; junction bases left unmatched: 6. Germline V lookup: CDR1 PRHDT, CDR2 FYEKMQ (reference sequence). The CDR3 is 15 amino acids. The CDR3 DNA reads as TGTGCCAGCAGCTTATGGAGCGGGAGGGCCGACGAGCAGTACTTC. Its translation: CASSLWSGRADEQYF.

This clone appeared a few times. The chain recombines TRBV6-6 with TRBJ2-5, with D perhaps TRBD2 (5 bases). The germline V and J ends were trimmed by 5 bases and 2 bases, with 12 bases remaining between them. CDR1 and CDR2 from the germline V gene are MNHNY and SVGAGI (reference sequence). The CDR3 is made up of 14 amino acids. CDR3 in DNA: TGTGCCAGCAGTACCCGAGGGATTCAAGAGACCCAGTACTTC. Translation gives CASSTRGIQETQYF.

The CDR3 loop is CASSYSGKEFF. The CDR3 DNA reads as TGCGCCAGCAGCTATAGCGGGAAGGAGTTCTTC. The rearrangement links TRBV5-1 to TRBJ2-1, with 8 bases aligning to TRBD2. CDR3 length: 11 residues. In germline, CDR1 is SGHRS, CDR2 YFSETQ. Trimming cost V 3 bases and J 14 bases; bases outside gene matches: 4. Full variable domain (outside the CDR3, taken from reference TRBV5-1 and TRBJ2-1): KAGVTQTPRYLIKTRGQQVTLSCSPISGHRSVSWYQQTPGQGLQFLFEYFSETQRNKGNFPGRFSGRQFSNSRSEMNVSTLELGDSALYLCASSYSGKEFFGPGTRLTVL.